This TCR beta chain comes out of a study of CD8 T cells in ankylosing spondylitis. General observations from the study: In ankylosing spondylitis patients, matched synovial fluid reportedly showed significant enrichment of disease-linked clones. For ankylosing spondylitis blood, a TCR beta motif of under 10 highly homologous variants appeared characteristic. Past studies reported some motif variants in reactive arthritis synovial fluid and blood.

Making use of molecular barcodes, quantitative 5'-RACE generated TCR beta libraries. TCRdb reanalysed the 5' RACE reads using MiXCR and keeps one entry per CDR3 protein. The data show 220,000 or so distinct CDR3 sequences, about 11% seen once. This clonotype was found a few times. Its cognate antigen is unknown. CDR3 length equals 16 residues. V gave up 5 bases and J gave up 4 bases; unmatched junction bases: 15. The germline gives CDR1 DFQATT, CDR2 SNEGSKA (reference sequence). J is TRBJ1-2 and V is TRBV20-1; 8 nucleotides align to TRBD1. Input material: blood, either unsorted or a sorted T cell fraction (not recorded which). This receptor was taken from a male donor with ankylosing spondylitis or in good health (not recorded which). The CDR3 DNA reads as TGCAGTGCTTCTCCTGGACAGGGCGATTTCCCCTATGGCTACACCTTC. Protein sequence: CSASPGQGDFPYGYTF.